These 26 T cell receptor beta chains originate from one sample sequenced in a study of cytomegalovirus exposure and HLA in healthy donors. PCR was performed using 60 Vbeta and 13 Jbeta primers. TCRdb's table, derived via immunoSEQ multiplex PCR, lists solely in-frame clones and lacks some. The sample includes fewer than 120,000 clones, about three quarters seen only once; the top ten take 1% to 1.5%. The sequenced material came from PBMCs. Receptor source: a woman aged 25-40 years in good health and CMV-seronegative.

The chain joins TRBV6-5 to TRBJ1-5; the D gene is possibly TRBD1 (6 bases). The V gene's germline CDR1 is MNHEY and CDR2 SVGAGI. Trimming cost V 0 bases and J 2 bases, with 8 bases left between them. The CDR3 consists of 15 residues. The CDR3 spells CASSYSGQRNQPQHF. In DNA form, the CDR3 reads TGTGCCAGCAGTTACTCCGGACAGCGCAATCAGCCCCAGCATTTT.

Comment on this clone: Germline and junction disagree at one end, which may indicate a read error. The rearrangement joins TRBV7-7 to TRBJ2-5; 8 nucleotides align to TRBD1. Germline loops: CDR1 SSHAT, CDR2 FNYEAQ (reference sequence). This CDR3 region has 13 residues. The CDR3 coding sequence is TGTGCTAGCAGCTATGGACAGGGAGAGACCCAGTACTTC. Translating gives CASSYGQGETQYF.

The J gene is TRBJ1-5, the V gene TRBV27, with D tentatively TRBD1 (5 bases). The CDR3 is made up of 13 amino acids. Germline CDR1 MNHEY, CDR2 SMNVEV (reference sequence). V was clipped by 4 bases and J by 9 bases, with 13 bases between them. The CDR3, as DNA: TGTGCCAGCAGTTCGACAGCCCGATGGCCCCAGCATTTT. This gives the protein CASSSTARWPQHF.

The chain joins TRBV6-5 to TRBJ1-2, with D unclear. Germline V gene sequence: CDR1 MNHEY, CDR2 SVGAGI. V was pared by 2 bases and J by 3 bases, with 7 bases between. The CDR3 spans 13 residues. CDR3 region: CASSYGTDYGYTF. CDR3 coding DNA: TGTGCCAGCAGTTACGGCACCGACTATGGCTACACCTTC.

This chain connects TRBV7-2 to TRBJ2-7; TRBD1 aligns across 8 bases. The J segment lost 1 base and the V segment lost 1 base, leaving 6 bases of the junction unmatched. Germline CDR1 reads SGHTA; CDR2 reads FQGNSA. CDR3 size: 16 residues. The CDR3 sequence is CASSLVWDRRSYEQYF. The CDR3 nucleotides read TGTGCCAGCAGCTTAGTGTGGGACAGGCGGTCCTACGAGCAGTACTTC.

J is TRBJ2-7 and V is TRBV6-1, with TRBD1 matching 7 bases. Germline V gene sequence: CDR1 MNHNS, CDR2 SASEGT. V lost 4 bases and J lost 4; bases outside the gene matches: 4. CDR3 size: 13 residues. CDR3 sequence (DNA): TGTGCCAGCAGTGGGACAGGCCCGTACGAGCAGTACTTC. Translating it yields CASSGTGPYEQYF.

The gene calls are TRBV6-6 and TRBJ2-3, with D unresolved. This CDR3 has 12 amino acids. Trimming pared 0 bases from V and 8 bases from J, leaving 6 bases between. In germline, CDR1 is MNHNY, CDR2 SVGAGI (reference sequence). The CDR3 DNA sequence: TGTGCCAGCAGTTACTCGTTTCGTACGCAGTATTTT. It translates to CASSYSFRTQYF.

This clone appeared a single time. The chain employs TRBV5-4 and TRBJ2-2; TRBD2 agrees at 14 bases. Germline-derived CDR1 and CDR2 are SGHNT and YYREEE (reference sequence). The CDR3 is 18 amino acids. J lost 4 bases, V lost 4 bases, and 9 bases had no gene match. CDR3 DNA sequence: TGTGCCAGCAGCGATCCGGGACTAGCGGGAGTGGGCACCGGGGAGCTGTTTTTT. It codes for CASSDPGLAGVGTGELFF.

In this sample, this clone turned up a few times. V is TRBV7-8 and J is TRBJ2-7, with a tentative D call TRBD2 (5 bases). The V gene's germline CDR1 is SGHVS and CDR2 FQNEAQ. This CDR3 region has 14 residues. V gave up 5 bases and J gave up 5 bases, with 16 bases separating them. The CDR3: CASSPEPDGDEQYF. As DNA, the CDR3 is TGTGCCAGCAGCCCAGAACCGGACGGGGACGAGCAGTACTTC.

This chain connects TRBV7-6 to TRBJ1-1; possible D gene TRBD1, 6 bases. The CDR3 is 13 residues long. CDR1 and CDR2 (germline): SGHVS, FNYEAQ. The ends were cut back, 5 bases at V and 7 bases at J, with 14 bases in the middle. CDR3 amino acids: CASSRPAQGEAFF. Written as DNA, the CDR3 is TGTGCCAGCAGCCGCCCAGCACAGGGTGAAGCTTTCTTT.

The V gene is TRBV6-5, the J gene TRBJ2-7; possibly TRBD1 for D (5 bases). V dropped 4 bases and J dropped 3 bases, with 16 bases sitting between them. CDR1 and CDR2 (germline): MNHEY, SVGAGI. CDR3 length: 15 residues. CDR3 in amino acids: CASSWGWGADYEQYF. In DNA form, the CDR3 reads TGTGCCAGCAGTTGGGGCTGGGGCGCAGACTACGAGCAGTACTTC.

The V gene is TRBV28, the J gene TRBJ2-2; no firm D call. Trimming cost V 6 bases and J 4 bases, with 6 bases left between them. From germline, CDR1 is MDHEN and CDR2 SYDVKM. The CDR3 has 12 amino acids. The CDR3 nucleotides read TGTGCCAGCAGCCTTTCCACCGGGGAGCTGTTTTTT. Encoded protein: CASSLSTGELFF.

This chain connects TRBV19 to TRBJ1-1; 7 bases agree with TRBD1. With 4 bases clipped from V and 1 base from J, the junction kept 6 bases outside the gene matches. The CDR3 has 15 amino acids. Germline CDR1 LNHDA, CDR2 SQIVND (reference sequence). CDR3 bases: TGTGCCAGTAGTACCCAGACAGGGTCGAACACTGAAGCTTTCTTT. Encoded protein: CASSTQTGSNTEAFF.

The CDR3 DNA sequence: TGTGCCAGCAGCCCCCAGGTAGCGGAGTACAATGAGCAGTTCTTC. This gives the protein CASSPQVAEYNEQFF. The gene calls are TRBV7-3 and TRBJ2-1; D possibly corresponds to TRBD2 (6 bases). This CDR3 comprises 15 residues. Germline assignment: CDR1 SGHTA and CDR2 FQGTGA. The ends were cut back, 5 bases at V and 4 bases at J, with 15 bases in the middle.

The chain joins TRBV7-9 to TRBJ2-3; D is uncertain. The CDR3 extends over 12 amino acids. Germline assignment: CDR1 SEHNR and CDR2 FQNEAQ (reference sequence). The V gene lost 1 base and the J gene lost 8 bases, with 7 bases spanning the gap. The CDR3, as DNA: TGTGCCAGCAGCTTAGTGGGCCGTACGCAGTATTTT. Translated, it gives CASSLVGRTQYF.

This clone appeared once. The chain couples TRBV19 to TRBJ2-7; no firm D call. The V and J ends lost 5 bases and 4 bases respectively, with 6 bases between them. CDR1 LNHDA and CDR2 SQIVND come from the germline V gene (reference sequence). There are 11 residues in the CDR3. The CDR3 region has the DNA TGTGCCAGTAGTTACGGGTACGAGCAGTACTTC. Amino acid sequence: CASSYGYEQYF.

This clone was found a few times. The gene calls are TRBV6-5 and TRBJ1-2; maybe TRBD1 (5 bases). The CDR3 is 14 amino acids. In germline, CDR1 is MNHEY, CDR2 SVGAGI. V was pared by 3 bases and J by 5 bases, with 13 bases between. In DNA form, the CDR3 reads TGTGCCAGCAGTTATGGGGGGGTCGGGTATGGCTACACCTTC. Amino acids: CASSYGGVGYGYTF.

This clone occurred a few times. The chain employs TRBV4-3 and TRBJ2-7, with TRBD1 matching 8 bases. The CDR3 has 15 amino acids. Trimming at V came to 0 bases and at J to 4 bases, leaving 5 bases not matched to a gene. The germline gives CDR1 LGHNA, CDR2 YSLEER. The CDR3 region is CASSQDSGGRYEQYF. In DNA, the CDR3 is TGCGCCAGCAGCCAAGACTCAGGGGGCAGATACGAGCAGTACTTC.

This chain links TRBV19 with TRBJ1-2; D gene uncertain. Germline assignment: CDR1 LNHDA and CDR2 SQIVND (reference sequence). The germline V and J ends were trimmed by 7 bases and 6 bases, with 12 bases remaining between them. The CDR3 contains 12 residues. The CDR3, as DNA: TGTGCCAGTACCCCAGGAGGGAATGGCTACACCTTC. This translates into CASTPGGNGYTF.

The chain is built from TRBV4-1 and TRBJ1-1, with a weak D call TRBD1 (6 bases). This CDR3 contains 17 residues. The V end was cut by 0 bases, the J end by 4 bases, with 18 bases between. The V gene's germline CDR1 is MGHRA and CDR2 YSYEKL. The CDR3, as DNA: TGCGCCAGCAGCCAAGATCCGGCCTATGGGGGCCGCACTGAAGCTTTCTTT. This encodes CASSQDPAYGGRTEAFF.

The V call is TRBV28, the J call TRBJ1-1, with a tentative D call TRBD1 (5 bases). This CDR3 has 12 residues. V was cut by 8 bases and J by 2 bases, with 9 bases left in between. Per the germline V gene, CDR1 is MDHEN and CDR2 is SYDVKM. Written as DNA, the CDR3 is TGTGCCAGCTGCAGGGTCAACACTGAAGCTTTCTTT. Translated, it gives CASCRVNTEAFF. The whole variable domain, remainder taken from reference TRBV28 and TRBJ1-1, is DVKVTQSSRYLVKRTGEKVFLECVQDMDHENMFWYRQDPGLGLRLIYFSYDVKMKEKGDIPEGYSVSREKKERFSLILESASTNQTSMYLCASCRVNTEAFFGQGTRLTVV.

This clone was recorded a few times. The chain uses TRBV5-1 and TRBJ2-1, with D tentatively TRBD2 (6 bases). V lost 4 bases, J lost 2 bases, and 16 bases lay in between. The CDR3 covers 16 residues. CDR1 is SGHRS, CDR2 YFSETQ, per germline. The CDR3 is CASSGGTGTAYNEQFF. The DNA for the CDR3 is TGCGCCAGCAGCGGAGGGACTGGAACTGCCTACAATGAGCAGTTCTTC.

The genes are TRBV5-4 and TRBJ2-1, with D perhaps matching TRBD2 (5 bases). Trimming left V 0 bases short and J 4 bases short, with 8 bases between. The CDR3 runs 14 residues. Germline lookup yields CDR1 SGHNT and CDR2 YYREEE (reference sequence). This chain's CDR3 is CASSLEGLYNEQFF. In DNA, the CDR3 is TGTGCCAGCAGCTTGGAAGGACTGTACAATGAGCAGTTCTTC. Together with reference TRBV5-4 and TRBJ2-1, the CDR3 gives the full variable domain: ETGVTQSPTHLIKTRGQQVTLRCSSQSGHNTVSWYQQALGQGPQFIFQYYREEENGRGNFPPRFSGLQFPNYSSELNVNALELDDSALYLCASSLEGLYNEQFFGPGTRLTVL.

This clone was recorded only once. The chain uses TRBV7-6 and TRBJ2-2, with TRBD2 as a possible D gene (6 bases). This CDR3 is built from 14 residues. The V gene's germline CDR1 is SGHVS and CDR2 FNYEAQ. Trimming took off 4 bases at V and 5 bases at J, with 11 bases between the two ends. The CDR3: CASSSGTGTGELFF. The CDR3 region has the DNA TGTGCCAGCAGCTCTGGGACTGGTACCGGGGAGCTGTTTTTT.

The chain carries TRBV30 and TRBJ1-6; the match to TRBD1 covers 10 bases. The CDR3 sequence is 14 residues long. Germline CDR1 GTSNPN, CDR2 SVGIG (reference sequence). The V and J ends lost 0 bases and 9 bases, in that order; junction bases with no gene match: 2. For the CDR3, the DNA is TGTGCCTGGAGTGTTGGGACAGGGGCTTCACCCCTCCACTTT. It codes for CAWSVGTGASPLHF. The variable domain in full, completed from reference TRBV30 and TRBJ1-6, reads SQTIHQWPATLVQPVGSPLSLECTVEGTSNPNLYWYRQAAGRGLQLLFYSVGIGQISSEVPQNLSASRPQDRQFILSSKKLLLSDSGFYLCAWSVGTGASPLHFGNGTRLTVT.

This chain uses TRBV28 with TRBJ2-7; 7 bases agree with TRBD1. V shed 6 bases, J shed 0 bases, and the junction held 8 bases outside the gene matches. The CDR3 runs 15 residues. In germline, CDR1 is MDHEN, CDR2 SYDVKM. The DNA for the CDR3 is TGTGCCAGCAGGAGCACAGGGGAAATCTCCTACGAGCAGTACTTC. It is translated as CASRSTGEISYEQYF.